This T cell receptor beta chain is drawn from a study of T cells in Graves' hyperthyroidism and ophthalmopathy. This clonotype was detected many times. TCR beta CDR3 regions were amplified from RNA. The TCR CDR3 was amplified in a first-round RT-PCR using the HTBI primer set. TCRdb processed the multiplex PCR reads anew with MiXCR; each CDR3 protein has one entry. Here the sample spans about 600,000 distinct CDR3 sequences, approximately 14% being singletons. Ophthalmopathy cases scored 3 or more on the Clinical Activity Score and 4 or more on NOSPECS grade, with duration below 3 months. Researchers barred patients who had uncontrolled infection, other autoimmune disease, pregnancy or lactation. Sequencing used blood. This receptor was taken from a woman aged 18-29 years with Graves' ophthalmopathy.

CDR3 residues: CACWGQALNTEAFF. CDR3 bases: TGTGCCTGCTGGGGGCAGGCCTTGAACACTGAAGCTTTCTTT. V usage is TRBV12-3 or TRBV12-4 and J usage is TRBJ1-1; tentatively, D is TRBD1 (6 bases). The CDR3 runs to 14 residues. V shed 11 bases and J shed 0 bases, with 16 bases lying between them.